The clone carrying this T cell receptor beta chain was detected many times. The sample belongs to a study of human T cells and chemical hapten exposure. Germline loops: CDR1 LGHDT, CDR2 YNNKEL (reference sequence). Trimming cost V 0 bases and J 6 bases, with 15 bases left between them. The CDR3 contains 15 residues. Time point in this sample: patch test 3, about 24 weeks after DPC sensitization. Treatment in this sample: therapeutic diphenylcyclopropenone sensitization with weekly scalp DPC. Alopecia patients, 18 to 70 years old and DPC-suitable, served as donors. The library attached unique molecular identifiers to individual cDNA molecules. Each CDR3 protein is one row after TCRdb ran MiXCR on the RACE reads. The top ten hold more than 3% of the sample, which has about 84,000 distinct CDR3 sequences, 11% seen once.

The sample was whole blood, taken in connection with sensitization to the hapten diphenylcyclopropenone (DPC). The sequence was collected from a woman aged 50 to 65 with alopecia areata. Some clones in this sample may be carry-over from other donors' samples. The V gene is TRBV3-1, the J gene TRBJ2-7, with D possibly being TRBD2 (6 bases). CDR3 protein: CASSQDPAGGLEQYF. CDR3 sequence (DNA): TGTGCCAGCAGCCAAGACCCAGCGGGTGGTCTCGAGCAGTACTTC.